Listed below are T cell receptor beta chains from one sample, sequenced in a study of identical twins. TCRdb itself ran the 5' RACE reads through MiXCR, one entry per CDR3 protein. The sample shows hundreds of thousands of distinct CDR3 sequences, more than 6.5% of them seen only once. The sample was also reused in another study, on yellow fever vaccine responses in identical twins.

The specimen sequenced was PBMCs. The receptors here all came from a woman between 18 and 29 years old in good health. The CDR3 runs from the conserved cysteine through the conserved F or W. The D gene is left open where the match is weak. The listing skips clone size in some rows; elsewhere it reads once, few, many or a size class.

cdr3_length: 16; j_call: TRBJ2-2; v_call: TRBV20-1; d_call: TRBD2; clone_size: NA; cdr3_nt: TGCAGTGCTAGAGATCTAGCGGGAACCGACACCGGGGAGCTGTTTTTT; cdr3_aa: CSARDLAGTDTGELFF
cdr3_length: 15; j_call: TRBJ2-7; v_call: TRBV6-2/TRBV6-3; d_call: NA; clone_size: NA; cdr3_nt: TGTGCCAGCAGTTACGGAGGGATAGGCTCCTACGAGCAGTACTTC; cdr3_aa: CASSYGGIGSYEQYF
cdr3_length: 14; j_call: TRBJ1-1; v_call: TRBV20-1; d_call: NA; clone_size: NA; cdr3_nt: TGCAGTGCTTGCATAGGGGGGGCCGGGACTGAAGCTTTCTTT; cdr3_aa: CSACIGGAGTEAFF
cdr3_length: 12; j_call: TRBJ2-3; v_call: TRBV9; d_call: NA; clone_size: few; cdr3_nt: TGTGCCAGCGGGTCCTTGTCAGGCACGCAGTATTTT; cdr3_aa: CASGSLSGTQYF
cdr3_length: 16; j_call: TRBJ2-1; v_call: TRBV27; d_call: TRBD2; clone_size: few; cdr3_nt: TGTGCCAGCAGTTCGAGGACTAGCGGGTCAAACAATGAGCAGTTCTTC; cdr3_aa: CASSSRTSGSNNEQFF
cdr3_length: 17; j_call: TRBJ2-5; v_call: TRBV11-1; d_call: TRBD2; clone_size: NA; cdr3_nt: TGTGCCAGCAGCGAGTCTAGCGGGAGGGCCTCCGAAGAGACCCAGTACTTC; cdr3_aa: CASSESSGRASEETQYF
cdr3_length: 15; j_call: TRBJ2-7; v_call: TRBV9; d_call: NA; clone_size: NA; cdr3_nt: TGTGCCAGCAGCTCCCGCCCGGGGGCCGCCTACGAGCAGTACTTC; cdr3_aa: CASSSRPGAAYEQYF
cdr3_length: 15; j_call: TRBJ2-7; v_call: TRBV5-1; d_call: TRBD1; clone_size: many; cdr3_nt: TGCGCCAGCAGCACCGACAGGGATTACTTCTACGAGCAGTACTTC; cdr3_aa: CASSTDRDYFYEQYF
cdr3_length: 16; j_call: TRBJ1-2; v_call: TRBV5-1; d_call: NA; clone_size: many; cdr3_nt: TGCGCCAGCAGCTTGTTAGTTGGGGGCGCGGACTATGGCTACACCTTC; cdr3_aa: CASSLLVGGADYGYTF
cdr3_length: 15; j_call: TRBJ2-3; v_call: TRBV15; d_call: TRBD1; clone_size: NA; cdr3_nt: TGTGCCACCAGCAGAGATGGGACAGTCCCCGATACGCAGTATTTT; cdr3_aa: CATSRDGTVPDTQYF
cdr3_length: 13; j_call: TRBJ1-3; v_call: TRBV29-1; d_call: NA; clone_size: few; cdr3_nt: TGCAGCGTTGGACCGGATGCTGGAAACACCATATATTTT; cdr3_aa: CSVGPDAGNTIYF
cdr3_length: 14; j_call: TRBJ2-2; v_call: TRBV24-1; d_call: NA; clone_size: NA; cdr3_nt: TGTGCCACAAGTGAGCAGGGGAAGACCGGGGAGCTGTTTTTT; cdr3_aa: CATSEQGKTGELFF
cdr3_length: 14; j_call: TRBJ2-3; v_call: TRBV7-2; d_call: TRBD2; clone_size: NA; cdr3_nt: TGTGCCAGCGGGGCGGGGGAAACCACAGATACGCAGTATTTT; cdr3_aa: CASGAGETTDTQYF
cdr3_length: 15; j_call: TRBJ1-5; v_call: TRBV20-1; d_call: TRBD1; clone_size: NA; cdr3_nt: TGCAGTGCTAGCAAACAGGGGGCCGAGAATCAGCCCCAGCATTTT; cdr3_aa: CSASKQGAENQPQHF
cdr3_length: 16; j_call: TRBJ2-1; v_call: TRBV29-1; d_call: TRBD2; clone_size: many; cdr3_nt: TGCAGCGTCCACCCCTCCGGACTAGCGGGCTACAATGAGCAGTTCTTC; cdr3_aa: CSVHPSGLAGYNEQFF
cdr3_length: 13; j_call: TRBJ2-2; v_call: TRBV12-3/TRBV12-4; d_call: NA; clone_size: few; cdr3_nt: TGTGCCAGCAGTTTCGACGGGTTCGGGGAGCTGTTTTTT; cdr3_aa: CASSFDGFGELFF
cdr3_length: 15; j_call: TRBJ2-7; v_call: TRBV5-6; d_call: NA; clone_size: many; cdr3_nt: TGTGCCAGCAGCTTGATGACGGCAGCCTCCTACGAGCAGTACTTC; cdr3_aa: CASSLMTAASYEQYF
cdr3_length: 17; j_call: TRBJ2-3; v_call: TRBV29-1; d_call: TRBD2; clone_size: NA; cdr3_nt: TGCAGCGTTGATCTGGGTACTAGCGGTTCCTCCTTGAATACGCAGTATTTT; cdr3_aa: CSVDLGTSGSSLNTQYF
cdr3_length: 15; j_call: TRBJ2-5; v_call: TRBV7-9; d_call: NA; clone_size: NA; cdr3_nt: TGTGCCAGCAGCTTTATAGACTTGGAAAAAGAGACCCAGTACTTC; cdr3_aa: CASSFIDLEKETQYF
cdr3_length: 15; j_call: TRBJ2-4; v_call: TRBV20-1; d_call: NA; clone_size: NA; cdr3_nt: TGCAGTGCTAGAGATTGGCAGGGGGGTAAAAACATTCAGTACTTC; cdr3_aa: CSARDWQGGKNIQYF
cdr3_length: 14; j_call: TRBJ2-5; v_call: TRBV12-3/TRBV12-4; d_call: TRBD1; clone_size: few; cdr3_nt: TGTGCCAGCGGCCAGCGGACAGGGCTGGAGACCCAGTACTTC; cdr3_aa: CASGQRTGLETQYF
cdr3_length: 15; j_call: TRBJ1-1; v_call: TRBV20-1; d_call: NA; clone_size: NA; cdr3_nt: TGCAGTGCTAGAGTTCGGGGCAACTTGAACACTGAAGCTTTCTTT; cdr3_aa: CSARVRGNLNTEAFF
cdr3_length: 18; j_call: TRBJ2-1; v_call: TRBV9; d_call: NA; clone_size: few; cdr3_nt: TGTGCCAGCAGCGTAGGGACTACGTCATGGAGCCGGAACAATGAGCAGTTCTTC; cdr3_aa: CASSVGTTSWSRNNEQFF
cdr3_length: 16; j_call: TRBJ2-1; v_call: TRBV2; d_call: TRBD2; clone_size: NA; cdr3_nt: TGTGCCAGCAGTGAGCTTGGAGCGGGGAGAATCAATGAGCAGTTCTTC; cdr3_aa: CASSELGAGRINEQFF
cdr3_length: 16; j_call: TRBJ2-1; v_call: TRBV6-2/TRBV6-3; d_call: NA; clone_size: NA; cdr3_nt: TGTGCCAGCACTCGAGCGCAGGGGCCTTGGGGGAATGAGCAGTTCTTC; cdr3_aa: CASTRAQGPWGNEQFF
cdr3_length: 16; j_call: TRBJ2-2; v_call: TRBV28; d_call: TRBD1; clone_size: few; cdr3_nt: TGTGCCAGCAGTTCACCGGGACAGGGGGGGACCGGGGAGCTGTTTTTT; cdr3_aa: CASSSPGQGGTGELFF
cdr3_length: 17; j_call: TRBJ2-3; v_call: TRBV15; d_call: NA; clone_size: few; cdr3_nt: TGTGCCACCAGCAGAGTGGTTGTAACGGAAAACACAGATACGCAGTATTTT; cdr3_aa: CATSRVVVTENTDTQYF
cdr3_length: 12; j_call: TRBJ1-2; v_call: TRBV29-1; d_call: NA; clone_size: NA; cdr3_nt: TGCAGCGTTGAGGGGTTGGTATATGGCTACACCTTC; cdr3_aa: CSVEGLVYGYTF